Sequencing of this T cell receptor beta chain was carried out in a study of cytomegalovirus exposure and HLA in healthy donors. 13 Jbeta primers and 60 Vbeta primers were used for the PCR. This table comes from immunoSEQ multiplex PCR, and its TCRdb copy is limited to in-frame clones, with some not included. This table holds roughly 140,000 clones, approximately 85% found once. The V segment lost 8 bases and the J segment 2 bases; nucleotides outside the gene matches: 2. The CDR3 covers 12 residues. The germline V gene encodes CDR1 MNHNS and CDR2 SASEGT. Sequencing used PBMCs. The receptor was derived from a woman between 18 and 29 years old in good health and CMV-seronegative. The chain links TRBV6-1 to TRBJ1-2, with TRBD1 matching 7 bases. The CDR3 DNA reads TGTGCCAGCGACAGGGCCAACTATGGCTACACCTTC. Protein: CASDRANYGYTF.